This T cell receptor beta chain is drawn from a study of TIL therapy for anti-PD-1-resistant metastatic lung cancer. About the research overall: Four tumors were EGFR-mutant and two were ALK-rearranged.

To note about this clone: The antigen is not known.

The time point denotes: pre-treatment sample, taken before nivolumab and TIL therapy. The tumor samples were excised metastases, mostly pleural nodules or supraclavicular lymph nodes. Sequencing used immunoSEQ v3. Sequencing depth was approximately 2 million read pairs for survey level, about 5-6 million for deep. Sequenced by immunoSEQ multiplex PCR; TCRdb stores in-frame clones only, minus some. The table records approximately 95,000 clones, 65% of them present only once. Study-wide findings and caveats: Compared with baseline intratumoral T cells, expanded TIL cultures were more clonal and less diverse (around 6% vs 30%). Many TIL product clones were absent from baseline tumor, suggesting clonal contraction.

The V end was cut by 5 bases, the J end by 6 bases, with 12 bases between. The CDR3 sequence is 13 residues long. This chain links TRBV12-3 or TRBV12-4 with TRBJ2-3; weak D call: TRBD2 (5 bases). The receptor comes from a person between 25 and 79 years old with non-small cell lung cancer. The material sequenced was tumor tissue, taken at baseline. This CDR3 reads CASSPKDSDTQYF. The DNA for the CDR3 is TGTGCCAGCAGTCCGAAGGACTCCGATACGCAGTATTTT.